The rows below give T cell receptor beta chains drawn from one sample of a study of technical replicates of blood from a handful of donors. The data were produced by immunoSEQ multiplex PCR, yet TCRdb's version contains in-frame clones alone and is incomplete. Here the sample spans under 100,000 clones, roughly 95% being singletons. Input material: T cells isolated from PBMCs. The receptor set was obtained from a human donor in good health. Both conserved end residues are part of each CDR3. D genes are given only for firm matches. Size tells how often a clone was seen (once, few, many) or the class of an expanded clone, and some rows leave it out.

j_call | v_call | d_call | clone_size | cdr3_aa | cdr3_nt
TRBJ2-1 | TRBV28 | NA | NA | CASSPYNEQFF | TGTGCCAGCAGTCCGTACAATGAGCAGTTCTTC
TRBJ2-7 | TRBV19 | TRBD1 | NA | CASSMVAGGHEQYF | TGTGCCAGTAGTATGGTTGCAGGGGGTCACGAGCAGTACTTC
TRBJ2-3 | TRBV2 | TRBD2 | NA | CASRGRLAGGLTDTQYF | TGTGCCAGCAGGGGGAGACTAGCGGGGGGGCTTACAGATACGCAGTATTTT
TRBJ2-1 | TRBV11-2 | TRBD1 | NA | CASSSLAGTGTRGQFF | TGTGCCAGCAGCTCCCTGGCCGGGACAGGAACCAGGGGGCAGTTCTTC
TRBJ1-1 | TRBV11-2 | NA | NA | CASSETPHSNTEAFF | TGTGCCAGCAGCGAAACCCCCCACAGTAACACTGAAGCTTTCTTT
TRBJ2-3 | TRBV7-7 | NA | NA | CASSLIPGASTDTQYF | TGTGCCAGCAGCTTAATTCCAGGGGCTAGCACAGATACGCAGTATTTT
TRBJ2-1 | TRBV6-1 | NA | NA | CASSGFLAESHNEQFF | TGTGCCAGCAGTGGATTCCTCGCGGAAAGCCACAATGAGCAGTTCTTC
TRBJ2-1 | TRBV20-1 | NA | NA | CSAQLEEQFF | TGCAGTGCACAACTAGAGGAGCAGTTCTTC
TRBJ2-1 | TRBV7-6 | TRBD2 | NA | CASSSSTSGRGSYNEQFF | TGTGCCAGCAGCTCCTCGACTAGCGGGAGGGGCTCCTACAATGAGCAGTTCTTC
TRBJ1-4 | TRBV9 | TRBD1 | NA | CASSDRGTNEKLFF | TGTGCCAGCAGTGACAGGGGGACTAATGAAAAACTGTTTTTT
TRBJ2-1 | TRBV2 | NA | NA | CASNPSGNEQFF | TGTGCCAGCAACCCCAGTGGCAATGAGCAGTTCTTC
TRBJ1-1 | TRBV19 | NA | NA | CASTPTDTYTEAFF | TGTGCCAGTACCCCCACCGACACTTACACTGAAGCTTTCTTT
TRBJ2-1 | TRBV28 | NA | NA | CASTRIQRDPDSNNEQFF | TGTGCCAGCACCCGGATTCAAAGAGATCCGGACAGTAACAATGAGCAGTTCTTC
TRBJ2-3 | TRBV2 | TRBD2 | NA | CASSLAGGVGTDTQYF | TGTGCCAGCAGCCTTGCGGGGGGAGTTGGTACAGATACGCAGTATTTT
TRBJ1-2 | TRBV5-6 | NA | NA | CASRGAGQGAYYGYTF | TGTGCCAGCAGGGGCGCCGGGCAGGGCGCTTACTATGGCTACACCTTC
TRBJ2-1 | TRBV11-3 | NA | NA | CASSQNSNNEQFF | TGTGCCAGCAGCCAAAACTCGAACAATGAGCAGTTCTTC
TRBJ2-2 | TRBV6-5 | NA | once | CASRPTGYTGELFF | TGTGCCAGCAGACCTACAGGGTACACCGGGGAGCTGTTTTTT
TRBJ1-4 | TRBV14 | TRBD1 | once | CASSLTGRNEKLFF | TGTGCCAGCAGCCTGACAGGGAGGAATGAAAAACTGTTTTTT
TRBJ2-7 | TRBV7-8 | NA | NA | CASSRDVREQYF | TGTGCCAGCAGCCGAGATGTTCGGGAGCAGTACTTC
TRBJ2-2 | TRBV29-1 | NA | NA | CSVERGGKVFF | TGCAGCGTTGAGCGCGGGGGCAAGGTGTTTTTT
TRBJ2-7 | TRBV2 | TRBD2 | NA | CASGWGRTHPGLAGNEQYF | TGTGCCAGCGGGTGGGGACGGACCCATCCGGGACTAGCGGGAAACGAGCAGTACTTC
TRBJ2-1 | TRBV4-1 | TRBD1 | NA | CASSQETAPGGSYNEQFF | TGCGCCAGCAGCCAAGAAACAGCCCCAGGGGGCTCCTACAATGAGCAGTTCTTC
TRBJ1-2 | TRBV4-1 | NA | few | CASSQASQNSYGYTF | TGCGCCAGCAGCCAAGCAAGTCAGAATTCCTATGGCTACACCTTC
TRBJ2-1 | TRBV2 | TRBD2 | NA | CASSPSLAGGYNEQFF | TGTGCCAGCAGTCCGTCACTAGCGGGAGGGTACAATGAGCAGTTCTTC
TRBJ1-1 | TRBV7-6 | NA | NA | CASSDGDKLNTEAFF | TGTGCCAGCAGTGATGGGGACAAACTAAACACTGAAGCTTTCTTT
TRBJ1-1 | TRBV19 | TRBD1 | few | CASSTTGAANTEAFF | TGTGCCAGTAGTACTACAGGGGCAGCGAACACTGAAGCTTTCTTT
TRBJ2-7 | TRBV28 | NA | once | CASSSVYYEQYF | TGTGCCAGCAGTTCCGTATACTACGAGCAGTACTTC
TRBJ1-1 | TRBV28 | NA | NA | CASSIRDDEAFF | TGTGCCAGCAGTATCCGGGATGATGAAGCTTTCTTT
TRBJ1-1 | TRBV6-5 | NA | NA | CASSYVGATEAFF | TGTGCCAGCAGTTACGTGGGGGCAACTGAAGCTTTCTTT
TRBJ2-1 | TRBV6-5 | NA | NA | CASSLASAGEQFF | TGTGCCAGCAGCCTAGCCTCGGCCGGGGAGCAGTTCTTC
TRBJ2-7 | TRBV11-2 | NA | NA | CASSREVAAYEQYF | TGTGCCAGCAGCCGCGAGGTAGCGGCCTACGAGCAGTACTTC
TRBJ2-1 | TRBV4-1 | NA | NA | CASSQISYSNEQFF | TGCGCCAGCAGCCAAATATCCTATTCAAATGAGCAGTTCTTC
TRBJ2-7 | TRBV19 | TRBD1 | NA | CASTYGQGPYEQYF | TGTGCCAGTACCTACGGACAGGGACCCTACGAGCAGTACTTC
TRBJ2-3 | TRBV28 | TRBD2 | NA | CASTQGLWTDTQYF | TGTGCCAGCACTCAGGGACTATGGACAGATACGCAGTATTTT
TRBJ2-7 | TRBV4-1 | NA | NA | CASSQDQGTGPSYEQYF | TGCGCCAGCAGCCAAGATCAGGGAACAGGACCTTCCTACGAGCAGTACTTC
TRBJ1-1 | TRBV29-1 | NA | NA | CSVEDQEATEAFF | TGCAGCGTTGAAGATCAAGAGGCCACTGAAGCTTTCTTT
TRBJ2-7 | TRBV27 | NA | NA | CASSLSSGYTYEQYF | TGTGCCAGCAGTTTATCTTCGGGTTATACCTACGAGCAGTACTTC
TRBJ2-1 | TRBV28 | TRBD2 | NA | CASSGKTSGSYNEQFF | TGTGCCAGCAGTGGTAAGACTAGCGGGTCCTACAATGAGCAGTTCTTC
TRBJ2-7 | TRBV28 | TRBD2 | NA | CASSFSSGLYEQYF | TGTGCCAGCAGTTTCTCTAGCGGCTTATACGAGCAGTACTTC
TRBJ2-5 | TRBV5-1 | TRBD2 | NA | CASHPGTSGKGIETQYF | TGCGCCAGCCACCCCGGGACTAGCGGGAAAGGTATAGAGACCCAGTACTTC
TRBJ2-1 | TRBV18 | NA | NA | CASSPLLGLPNEQFF | TGTGCCAGCTCACCCCTCCTAGGACTCCCTAATGAGCAGTTCTTC
TRBJ2-1 | TRBV5-1 | NA | NA | CASSLGGSYNEQFF | TGCGCCAGCAGCTTGGGCGGTTCCTACAATGAGCAGTTCTTC
TRBJ2-1 | TRBV7-2 | NA | few | CASSLTRRGYEQFF | TGTGCCAGCAGCTTAACCCGAAGGGGGTATGAGCAGTTCTTC
TRBJ2-7 | TRBV27 | TRBD1 | NA | CASSLVQGWYEQYF | TGTGCCAGCAGTTTAGTACAGGGGTGGTACGAGCAGTACTTC
TRBJ2-7 | TRBV2 | TRBD1 | NA | CASRARDSYSYEQYF | TGTGCCAGCAGGGCCCGGGACAGCTACTCCTACGAGCAGTACTTC
TRBJ2-2 | TRBV5-1 | NA | few | CASSSGDTGELFF | TGCGCCAGCAGCTCGGGAGACACCGGGGAGCTGTTTTTT
TRBJ1-6 | TRBV27 | NA | once | CASSLFFRDSPLHF | TGTGCCAGCAGTTTATTCTTTCGAGATTCACCCCTCCACTTT
TRBJ2-2 | TRBV25-1 | TRBD1 | NA | CASSTDRGRLPNTGELFF | TGTGCCAGCAGTACGGACAGGGGGCGTTTACCTAACACCGGGGAGCTGTTTTTT
TRBJ2-7 | TRBV19 | TRBD1 | NA | CASSLLSGTGLHEQYF | TGTGCCAGTAGTCTGCTATCCGGGACAGGGTTACACGAGCAGTACTTC
TRBJ1-2 | TRBV5-6 | NA | NA | CASSLGQLYGYTF | TGTGCCAGCAGCTTGGGACAGCTCTATGGCTACACCTTC
TRBJ1-5 | TRBV5-6 | TRBD1 | NA | CASNRGLSNQPQHF | TGTGCCAGCAACAGGGGGCTGAGCAATCAGCCCCAGCATTTT
TRBJ2-7 | TRBV14 | TRBD2 | NA | CASRSASGDPSYEQYF | TGTGCCAGCAGGTCGGCTAGCGGGGACCCCTCCTACGAGCAGTACTTC
TRBJ1-1 | TRBV11-2 | NA | NA | CASSFGGQNTEAFF | TGTGCCAGCAGCTTTGGGGGACAGAACACTGAAGCTTTCTTT
TRBJ1-2 | TRBV28 | NA | once | CASSLPTVYGYTF | TGTGCCAGCAGTCTACCGACAGTCTATGGCTACACCTTC
TRBJ2-5 | TRBV2 | NA | NA | CASSDVSRAGETQYF | TGTGCCAGCAGTGATGTGTCTAGAGCAGGGGAGACCCAGTACTTC